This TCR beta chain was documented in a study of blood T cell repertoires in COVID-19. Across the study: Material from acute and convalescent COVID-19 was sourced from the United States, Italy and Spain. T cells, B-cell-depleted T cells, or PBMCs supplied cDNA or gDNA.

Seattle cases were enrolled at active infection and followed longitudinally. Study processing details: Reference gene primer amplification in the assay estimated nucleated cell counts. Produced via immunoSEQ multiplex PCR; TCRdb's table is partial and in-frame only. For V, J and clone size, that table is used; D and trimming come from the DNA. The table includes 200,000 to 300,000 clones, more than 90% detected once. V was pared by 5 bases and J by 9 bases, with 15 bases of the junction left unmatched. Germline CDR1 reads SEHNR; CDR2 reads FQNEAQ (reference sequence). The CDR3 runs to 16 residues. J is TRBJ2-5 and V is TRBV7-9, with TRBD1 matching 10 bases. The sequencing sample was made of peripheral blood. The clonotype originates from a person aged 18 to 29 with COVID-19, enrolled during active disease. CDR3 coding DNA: TGTGCCAGCAGCATCCCCGACAGGGGGCCACGGGGTCCCCAGTACTTC. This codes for CASSIPDRGPRGPQYF.